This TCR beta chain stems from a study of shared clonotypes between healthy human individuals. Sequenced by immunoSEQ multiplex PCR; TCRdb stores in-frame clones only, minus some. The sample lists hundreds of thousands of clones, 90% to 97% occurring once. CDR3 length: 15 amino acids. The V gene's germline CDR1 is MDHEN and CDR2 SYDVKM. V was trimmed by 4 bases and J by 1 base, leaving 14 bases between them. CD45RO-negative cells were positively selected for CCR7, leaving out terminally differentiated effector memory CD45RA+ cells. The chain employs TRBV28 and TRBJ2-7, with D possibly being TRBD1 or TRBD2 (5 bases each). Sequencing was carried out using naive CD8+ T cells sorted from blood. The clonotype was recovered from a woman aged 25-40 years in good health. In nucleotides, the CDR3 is TGTGCCAGCAGTTGGGGGTTTTCCTTATCCTACGAGCAGTACTTC. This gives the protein CASSWGFSLSYEQYF.